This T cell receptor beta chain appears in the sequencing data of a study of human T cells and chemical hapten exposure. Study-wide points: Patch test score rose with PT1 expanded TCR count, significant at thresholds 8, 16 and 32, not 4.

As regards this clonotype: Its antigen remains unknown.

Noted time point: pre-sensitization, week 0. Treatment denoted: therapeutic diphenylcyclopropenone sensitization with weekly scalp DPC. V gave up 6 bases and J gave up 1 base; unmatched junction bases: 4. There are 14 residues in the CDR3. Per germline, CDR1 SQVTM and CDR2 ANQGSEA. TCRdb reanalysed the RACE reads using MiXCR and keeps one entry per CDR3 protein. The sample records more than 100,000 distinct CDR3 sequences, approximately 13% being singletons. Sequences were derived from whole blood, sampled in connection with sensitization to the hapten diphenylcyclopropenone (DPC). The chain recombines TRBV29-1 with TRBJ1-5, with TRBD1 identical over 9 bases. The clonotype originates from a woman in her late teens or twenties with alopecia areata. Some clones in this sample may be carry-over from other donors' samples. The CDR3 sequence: CSVATGGSNQPQHF. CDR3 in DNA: TGCAGCGTAGCGACAGGGGGAAGCAATCAGCCCCAGCATTTT.